The next 22 T cell receptor beta chains were all read from a single sample in a study of blood T cell repertoires in COVID-19. Using immunoSEQ multiplex PCR, the repertoire was profiled, and TCRdb retains in-frame clones only, with some absent. The data show more than 150,000 clones, about four fifths seen once. The sample consisted of peripheral blood. Receptor source: a woman of 80 years or more with acute or convalescent COVID-19.

This clone was counted a few times. This specimen includes other DNA sequences encoding the same CDR3. This sequence joins TRBV3-1 (or the pseudogene TRBV3-2) and TRBJ1-2, with D unclear. From germline, CDR1 is LGHDT and CDR2 YNNKEL (reference sequence). This CDR3 comprises 13 residues. The V end lost 0 bases, the J end lost 2 bases, and 4 bases lay between the germline ends. CDR3 loop: CASSQDQNYGYTF. CDR3 nucleotides: TGTGCCAGCAGCCAAGATCAGAACTATGGCTACACCTTC.

This clone was counted a few times. The chain recombines TRBV11-2 with TRBJ1-1, with 9 bases lining up with TRBD1. This CDR3 comprises 16 residues. V lost 3 bases to trimming and J lost 3 bases; unmatched junction nucleotides: 8. CDR1 SGHAT and CDR2 FQNNGV come from the germline V gene. The CDR3 DNA is TGTGCCAGCAGCTTCCACAGGGGGCGCGGAGACACTGAAGCTTTCTTT. This encodes CASSFHRGRGDTEAFF. The full variable domain, its missing parts supplied by reference TRBV11-2 and TRBJ1-1, is EAGVAQSPRYKIIEKRQSVAFWCNPISGHATLYWYQQILGQGPKLLIQFQNNGVVDDSQLPKDRFSAERLKGVDSTLKIQPAKLEDSAVYLCASSFHRGRGDTEAFFGQGTRLTVV.

The chain carries TRBV5-1 and TRBJ1-1; no reliable D call. V gave up 3 bases and J gave up 6 bases, with 15 bases separating them. The V gene's germline CDR1 is SGHRS and CDR2 YFSETQ. The CDR3 has 14 amino acids. The CDR3 loop reads CASSSFSAGAEAFF. The CDR3 region has the DNA TGCGCCAGCAGCTCCTTCTCAGCGGGAGCTGAAGCTTTCTTT.

The chain joins TRBV23-1 to TRBJ2-7; 8 nucleotides align to TRBD1. TRBV23-1 is annotated as an ORF whose role is uncertain. This CDR3 is built from 17 residues. Trimming removed 2 bases from V and 0 bases from J; junction bases left unmatched: 9. The CDR3 is CASSQGTTGQGSYEQYF. The CDR3 nucleotides are TGCGCCAGCAGTCAAGGAACAACCGGACAGGGCTCCTACGAGCAGTACTTC.

This rearrangement joins TRBV5-1 to TRBJ1-3; the D gene is possibly TRBD1 (5 bases). Germline V gene lookup returns CDR1 SGHRS and CDR2 YFSETQ. The CDR3 has 16 amino acids. Trimming shortened V by 8 bases and J by 0 bases, and 18 bases separated the two germline ends. The CDR3, as DNA: TGCGCCAGTACAGGTATCCACCTGGCCTCTGGAAACACCATATATTTT. It translates to CASTGIHLASGNTIYF.

V gene TRBV19 combines with J gene TRBJ2-7, with 7 positions matching TRBD1. Germline CDR1 LNHDA, CDR2 SQIVND (reference sequence). Unmatched junction bases numbered 2, after V lost 5 bases and J lost 7 bases. CDR3 size: 11 residues. The CDR3 spells CASSPGQEQYF. As DNA, the CDR3 is TGTGCCAGTAGTCCGGGACAGGAGCAGTACTTC. The full variable domain, rest sourced from reference TRBV19 and TRBJ2-7, is DGGITQSPKYLFRKEGQNVTLSCEQNLNHDAMYWYRQDPGQGLRLIYYSQIVNDFQKGDIAEGYSVSREKKESFPLTVTSAQKNPTAFYLCASSPGQEQYFGPGTRLTVT.

This clone was detected a few times. CDR3 amino acids: CASSLGGLAVVYNEQFF. For the CDR3, the DNA is TGTGCCAGCAGCTTAGGGGGACTAGCGGTGGTTTACAATGAGCAGTTCTTC. The chain combines TRBV7-9 with TRBJ2-1, with 11 bases aligning to TRBD2. Germline assignment: CDR1 SEHNR and CDR2 FQNEAQ (reference sequence). CDR3 length: 17 amino acids. Trimming took 1 base from V and 4 from J; bases not matched to a gene: 6.

The gene calls are TRBV28 and TRBJ2-7; D unclear. Germline loops: CDR1 MDHEN, CDR2 SYDVKM. This CDR3 has 11 residues. Trimming shortened V by 10 bases and J by 8 bases, and 15 bases separated the two germline ends. The DNA for the CDR3 is TGTGCCATAGCAACCAGCCGGAAGCAGTACTTC. It translates to CAIATSRKQYF.

As regards this clone: Other DNA sequences from this sample encode an identical CDR3 as well. The CDR3 coding sequence is TGTGCCAGCAGCCCCGACAGATATCAGCCCCAGCATTTT. Protein sequence: CASSPDRYQPQHF. The V gene is TRBV7-9, the J gene TRBJ1-5, with TRBD1 as a possible D gene (5 bases). Germline values: CDR1 SEHNR, CDR2 FQNEAQ (reference sequence). V lost 5 bases, J lost 5 bases, and 10 bases lay in between. The CDR3 runs to 13 residues.

This chain joins TRBV3-1 (or the pseudogene TRBV3-2) and TRBJ2-5; 11 nucleotides line up with TRBD2. The CDR3 is 18 residues long. Germline V gene lookup returns CDR1 LGHDT and CDR2 YNNKEL (reference sequence). The V gene end was trimmed by 0 bases and the J gene end by 4 bases; junction bases not matched to a gene: 10. The CDR3 spells CASSQDRTGLAVGETQYF. Written as DNA, the CDR3 is TGTGCCAGCAGCCAAGACAGAACGGGACTAGCGGTAGGAGAGACCCAGTACTTC.

V gene TRBV30 combines with J gene TRBJ1-6; TRBD1 aligns across 7 bases. Trimming cost V 4 bases and J 7 bases; bases outside gene matches: 7. The CDR3 consists of 14 residues. Per germline, CDR1 GTSNPN and CDR2 SVGIG (reference sequence). CDR3 loop: CAWMQGQTNSPLHF. The CDR3, as DNA: TGTGCCTGGATGCAGGGACAGACGAATTCACCCCTCCACTTT.

The genes are TRBV6-6 and TRBJ2-2; D is ambiguous. This CDR3 is built from 17 residues. Trimming removed 5 bases at V and 2 bases at J, with 18 bases between. CDR1 and CDR2 (germline): MNHNY, SVGAGI (reference sequence). CDR3 residues: CASSPQFVIENTGELFF. In DNA, the CDR3 is TGTGCCAGCAGTCCCCAGTTTGTAATTGAAAACACCGGGGAGCTGTTTTTT.

The rearrangement joins TRBV18 to TRBJ2-5; maybe TRBD1 (6 bases). CDR1 KGHSH and CDR2 LQKENI come from the germline V gene. The V end lost 3 bases, the J end lost 5 bases, and 16 bases lay between the germline ends. This CDR3 is built from 15 residues. For the CDR3, the DNA is TGTGCCAGCTCACCTCCCGGACAGTACGGGGAGACCCAGTACTTC. Translating it yields CASSPPGQYGETQYF. Drawing the rest from reference TRBV18 and TRBJ2-5, the complete variable domain is NAGVMQNPRHLVRRRGQEARLRCSPMKGHSHVYWYRQLPEEGLKFMVYLQKENIIDESGMPKERFSAEFPKEGPSILRIQQVVRGDSAAYFCASSPPGQYGETQYFGPGTRLLVL.

This clone was detected only a few times. In nucleotides, the CDR3 is TGTGCCAGCAGTTTTGGCAGGGGCTATGGCTACACCTTC. This translates into CASSFGRGYGYTF. The chain combines TRBV12-3 or TRBV12-4 with TRBJ1-2; D might be TRBD1 (6 bases). V was cut by 3 bases and J by 4 bases, with 9 bases left in between. The CDR3 totals 13 residues.

This chain links TRBV6-2 or TRBV6-3 with TRBJ1-6, with 12 bases that match TRBD1. The CDR3 runs 15 residues. Trimming at V came to 5 bases and at J to 8 bases, leaving 4 bases not matched to a gene. Germline V gives CDR1 MNHEY, CDR2 SVGEGT. The CDR3 nucleotides read TGTGCCAGCAGTCCGGGACAGGGGGCTCATTCACCCCTCCACTTT. Protein sequence: CASSPGQGAHSPLHF.

This chain connects TRBV11-2 to TRBJ2-5; tentative D call: TRBD2 (5 bases). The CDR3 has 14 residues. V lost 4 bases and J lost 3, with 12 bases in between. Per the germline V gene, CDR1 is SGHAT and CDR2 is FQNNGV. For the CDR3, the DNA is TGTGCCAGCAGCTCCCGACTAACCGAAGAGACCCAGTACTTC. Its translation is CASSSRLTEETQYF.

The chain recombines TRBV27 with TRBJ2-5; 7 positions match TRBD2. V was pared by 10 bases and J by 2 bases, with 13 bases of the junction left unmatched. The CDR3 contains 15 residues. Germline V gene data show CDR1 as MNHEY and CDR2 as SMNVEV (reference sequence). The CDR3 DNA reads as TGTGCCATCCCCCGCGGGGGATCTTGGCAAGAGACCCAGTACTTC. Protein sequence: CAIPRGGSWQETQYF.

The chain uses TRBV6-2 or TRBV6-3 and TRBJ1-5; 7 bases align to TRBD1. The CDR3 has 13 amino acids. Germline CDR1 is MNHEY and CDR2 is SVGEGT. Trimming at V came to 6 bases and at J to 8 bases, leaving 7 bases not matched to a gene. The DNA of the CDR3 is TGTGCCAGCAGCAGACAGGGCCTGGAGCCCCAGCATTTT. Encoded protein: CASSRQGLEPQHF.

The chain links TRBV3-1 (or the pseudogene TRBV3-2) to TRBJ2-3, with TRBD2 matching over 7 bases. V trimming: 6 bases; J trimming: 6 bases; junction bases outside the gene matches: 6. In germline, CDR1 is LGHDT, CDR2 YNNKEL (reference sequence). The CDR3 spans 13 residues. The CDR3 reads CASRFAGEDTQYF. CDR3 DNA sequence: TGTGCCAGCAGGTTCGCGGGAGAGGATACGCAGTATTTT.

The rearrangement uses TRBV6-6 and TRBJ2-7, with 8 bases fitting TRBD1. The J segment lost 8 bases and the V segment lost 2 bases, leaving 8 bases of the junction unmatched. The germline V gene has CDR1 MNHNY and CDR2 SVGAGI (reference sequence). This CDR3 region has 14 residues. The CDR3 bases are TGTGCCAGCAGTTACGGGCAGGGGGCTCATCAGCAGTACTTC. Its protein product is CASSYGQGAHQQYF.

The chain carries TRBV10-3 and TRBJ1-2; possible D gene TRBD1, 6 bases. The CDR3 extends over 14 amino acids. Germline values: CDR1 ENHRY, CDR2 SYGVKD. V was pared by 0 bases and J by 1 base, with 6 bases between. The CDR3: CAISESTGNYGYTF. CDR3 nucleotide sequence: TGTGCCATCAGTGAGTCGACAGGTAACTATGGCTACACCTTC.

V gene TRBV6-5 combines with J gene TRBJ2-1, with 11 bases matching TRBD2. Germline CDR1 is MNHEY and CDR2 is SVGAGI. The CDR3 contains 14 residues. J was trimmed by 10 bases and V by 5 bases; bases with no gene match: 7. CDR3: CASSTLAGGGEQFF. Written as DNA, the CDR3 is TGTGCCAGCAGTACCCTAGCGGGGGGTGGGGAGCAGTTCTTC.